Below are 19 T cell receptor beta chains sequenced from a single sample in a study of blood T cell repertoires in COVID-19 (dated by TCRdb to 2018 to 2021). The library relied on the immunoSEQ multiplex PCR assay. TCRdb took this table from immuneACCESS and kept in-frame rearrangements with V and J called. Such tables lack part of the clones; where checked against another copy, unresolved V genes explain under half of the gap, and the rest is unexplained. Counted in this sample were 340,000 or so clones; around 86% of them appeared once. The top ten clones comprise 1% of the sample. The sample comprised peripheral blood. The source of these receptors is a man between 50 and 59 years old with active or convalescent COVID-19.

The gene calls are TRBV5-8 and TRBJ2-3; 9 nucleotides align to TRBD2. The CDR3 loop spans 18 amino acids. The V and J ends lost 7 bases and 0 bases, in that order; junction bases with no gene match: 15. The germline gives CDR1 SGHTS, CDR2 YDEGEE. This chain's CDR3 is CASLLGSGGPRSTDTQYF. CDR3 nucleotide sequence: TGTGCCAGCCTCCTTGGTAGCGGGGGACCCCGGAGCACAGATACGCAGTATTTT.

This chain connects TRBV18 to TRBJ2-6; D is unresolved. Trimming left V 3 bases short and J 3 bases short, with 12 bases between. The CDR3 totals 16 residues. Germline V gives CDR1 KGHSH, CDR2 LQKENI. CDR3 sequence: CASSPSHYNGANVLTF. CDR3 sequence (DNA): TGTGCCAGCTCACCGTCTCATTACAATGGGGCCAACGTCCTGACTTTC.

This CDR3 is CASSFRSYNEQFF. The CDR3 nucleotides read TGTGCCAGCAGCTTCCGCAGTTACAATGAGCAGTTCTTC. This chain uses TRBV5-6 with TRBJ2-1, with no clear D. The CDR3 totals 13 residues. Germline V gives CDR1 SGHDT, CDR2 YYEEEE. V gave up 2 bases and J gave up 4 bases, with 7 bases separating them.

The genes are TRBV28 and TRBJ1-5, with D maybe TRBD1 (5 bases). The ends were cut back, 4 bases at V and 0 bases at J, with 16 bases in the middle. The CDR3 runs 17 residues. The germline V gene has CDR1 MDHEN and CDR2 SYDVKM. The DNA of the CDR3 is TGTGCCAGCAGTTCCGGTAGGGGTTTTCCTAGCAATCAGCCCCAGCATTTT. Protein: CASSSGRGFPSNQPQHF. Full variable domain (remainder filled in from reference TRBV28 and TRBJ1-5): DVKVTQSSRYLVKRTGEKVFLECVQDMDHENMFWYRQDPGLGLRLIYFSYDVKMKEKGDIPEGYSVSREKKERFSLILESASTNQTSMYLCASSSGRGFPSNQPQHFGDGTRLSIL.

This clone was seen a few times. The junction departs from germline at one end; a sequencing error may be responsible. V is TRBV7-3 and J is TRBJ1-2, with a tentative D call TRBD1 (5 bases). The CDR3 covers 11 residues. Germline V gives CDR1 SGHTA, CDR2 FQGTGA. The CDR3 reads CASSQGATLSF. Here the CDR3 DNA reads TGTGCCAGCAGTCAAGGGGCAACCCTTAGCTTC.

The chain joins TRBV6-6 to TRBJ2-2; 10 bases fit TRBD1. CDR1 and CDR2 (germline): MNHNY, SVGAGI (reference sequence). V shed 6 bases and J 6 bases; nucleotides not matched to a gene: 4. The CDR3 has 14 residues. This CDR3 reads CASSTGQGPGELFF. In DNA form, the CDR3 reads TGTGCCAGCAGCACGGGACAGGGGCCCGGGGAGCTGTTTTTT.

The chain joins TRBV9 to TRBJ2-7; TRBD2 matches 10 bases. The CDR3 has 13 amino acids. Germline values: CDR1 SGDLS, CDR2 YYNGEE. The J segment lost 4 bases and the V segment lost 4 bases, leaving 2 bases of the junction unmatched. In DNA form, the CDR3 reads TGTGCCAGCAGCCCTAGCGGGGGATACGAGCAGTACTTC. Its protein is CASSPSGGYEQYF.

CDR3 in DNA: TGTGCCAGCAGCTTCTATCAGGCCAAAGAAGCTTTCTTT. Its protein product is CASSFYQAKEAFF. The chain joins TRBV7-2 to TRBJ1-1; D call uncertain. Trimming took 3 bases from V and 8 from J, leaving 13 bases between them. There are 13 residues in the CDR3. Germline CDR1 reads SGHTA; CDR2 reads FQGNSA.

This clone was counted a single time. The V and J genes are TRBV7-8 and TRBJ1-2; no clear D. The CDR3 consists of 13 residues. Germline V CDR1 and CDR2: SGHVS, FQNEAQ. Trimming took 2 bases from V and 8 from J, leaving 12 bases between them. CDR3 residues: CASSLHGGKGYTF. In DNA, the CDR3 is TGTGCCAGCAGCTTACACGGAGGGAAGGGCTACACCTTC.

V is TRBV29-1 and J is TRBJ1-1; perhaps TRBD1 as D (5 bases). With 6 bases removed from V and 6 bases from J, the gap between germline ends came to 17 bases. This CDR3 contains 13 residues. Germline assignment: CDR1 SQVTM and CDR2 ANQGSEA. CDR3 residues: CSVDFVGLAEAFF. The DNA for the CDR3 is TGCAGCGTGGACTTTGTGGGACTAGCTGAAGCTTTCTTT.

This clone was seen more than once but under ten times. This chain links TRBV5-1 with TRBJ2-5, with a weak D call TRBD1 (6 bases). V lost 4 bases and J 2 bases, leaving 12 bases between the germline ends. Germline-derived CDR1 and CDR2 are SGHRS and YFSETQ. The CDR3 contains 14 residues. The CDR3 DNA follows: TGCGCCAGCAGCAAAGGGGGAAATCAAGAGACCCAGTACTTC. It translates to CASSKGGNQETQYF.

The CDR3 loop is CASRHRVLNTEAFF. The CDR3 DNA follows: TGTGCCAGTAGACACAGAGTTCTGAACACTGAAGCTTTCTTT. This chain links TRBV19 with TRBJ1-1; no definite D call. This CDR3 has 14 residues. Germline CDR1 is LNHDA and CDR2 is SQIVND (reference sequence). V lost 6 bases to trimming and J lost 0 bases, with 11 bases between them.

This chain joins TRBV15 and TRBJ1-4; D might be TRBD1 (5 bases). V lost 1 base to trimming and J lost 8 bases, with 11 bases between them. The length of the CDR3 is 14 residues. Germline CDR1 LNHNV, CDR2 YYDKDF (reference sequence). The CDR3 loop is CATSRGQRGEKLFF. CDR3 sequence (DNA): TGTGCCACCAGCAGAGGTCAGCGGGGGGAAAAACTGTTTTTT.

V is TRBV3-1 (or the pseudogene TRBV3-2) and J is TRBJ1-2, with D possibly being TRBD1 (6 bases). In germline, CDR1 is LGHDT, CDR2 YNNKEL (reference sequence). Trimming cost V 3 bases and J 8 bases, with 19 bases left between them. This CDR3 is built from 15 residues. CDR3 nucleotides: TGTGCCAGCAGCCACCAGACAGGTTGGTCGGGCGGCTACACCTTC. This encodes CASSHQTGWSGGYTF.

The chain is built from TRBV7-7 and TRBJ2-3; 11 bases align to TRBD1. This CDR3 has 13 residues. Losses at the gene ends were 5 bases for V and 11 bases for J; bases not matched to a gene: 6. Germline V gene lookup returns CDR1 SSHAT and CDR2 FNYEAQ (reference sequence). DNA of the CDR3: TGTGCCAGCAGCCTACAGGACAGGGGGCTGCAGTATTTT. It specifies CASSLQDRGLQYF.

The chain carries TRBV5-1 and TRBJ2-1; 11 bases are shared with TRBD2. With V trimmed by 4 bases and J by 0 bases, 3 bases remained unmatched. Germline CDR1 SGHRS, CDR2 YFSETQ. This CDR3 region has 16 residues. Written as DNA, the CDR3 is TGCGCCAGCAGCATTAGCGGGAGGGGCTCCTACAATGAGCAGTTCTTC. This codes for CASSISGRGSYNEQFF. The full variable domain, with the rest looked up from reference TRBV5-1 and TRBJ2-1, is KAGVTQTPRYLIKTRGQQVTLSCSPISGHRSVSWYQQTPGQGLQFLFEYFSETQRNKGNFPGRFSGRQFSNSRSEMNVSTLELGDSALYLCASSISGRGSYNEQFFGPGTRLTVL.

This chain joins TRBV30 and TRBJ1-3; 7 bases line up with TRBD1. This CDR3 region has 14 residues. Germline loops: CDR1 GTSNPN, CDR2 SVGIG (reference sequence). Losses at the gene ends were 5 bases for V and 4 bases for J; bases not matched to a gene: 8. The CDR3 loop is CAWVSGGQGNTIYF. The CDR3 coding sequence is TGTGCCTGGGTCTCCGGGGGACAGGGAAACACCATATATTTT.

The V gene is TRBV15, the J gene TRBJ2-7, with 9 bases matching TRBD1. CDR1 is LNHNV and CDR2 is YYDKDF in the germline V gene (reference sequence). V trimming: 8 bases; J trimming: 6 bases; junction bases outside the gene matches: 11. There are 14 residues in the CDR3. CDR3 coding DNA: TGTGCCACCGCTAAAGGACAGGGGAGTCGCGAGCAGTACTTC. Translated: CATAKGQGSREQYF. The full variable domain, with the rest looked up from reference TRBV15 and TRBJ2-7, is DAMVIQNPRYQVTQFGKPVTLSCSQTLNHNVMYWYQQKSSQAPKLLFHYYDKDFNNEADTPDNFQSRRPNTSFCFLDIRSPGLGDTAMYLCATAKGQGSREQYFGPGTRLTVT.

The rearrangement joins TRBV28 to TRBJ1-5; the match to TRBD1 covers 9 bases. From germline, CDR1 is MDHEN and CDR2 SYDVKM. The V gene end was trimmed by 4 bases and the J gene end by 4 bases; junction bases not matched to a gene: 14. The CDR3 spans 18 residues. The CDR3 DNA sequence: TGTGCCAGCAGTTCTACCGGGACAGGGAGGTTAATGAATCAGCCCCAGCATTTT. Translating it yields CASSSTGTGRLMNQPQHF. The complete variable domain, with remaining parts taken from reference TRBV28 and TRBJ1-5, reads DVKVTQSSRYLVKRTGEKVFLECVQDMDHENMFWYRQDPGLGLRLIYFSYDVKMKEKGDIPEGYSVSREKKERFSLILESASTNQTSMYLCASSSTGTGRLMNQPQHFGDGTRLSIL.